This TCR beta chain was profiled in a study of tumor-infiltrating lymphocytes in primary liver carcinoma. Background on the study: All lesions had stage T1-T3 N0M0 and roughly 4.2 to 10 cm widths.

V dropped 6 bases and J dropped 9 bases, with 18 bases sitting between them. This CDR3 has 14 residues. Looked up from germline, CDR1 is SQVTM and CDR2 is ANQGSEA. From 450 to 600 ng total RNA, TCR beta cDNA was generated with a primer in the constant region. Slightly modified ARM-PCR served as the procedure for the TCR beta libraries. These libraries came from three rounds of nested multiplex PCR. The study ran its first two PCR rounds for roughly 11 cycles each, using TRBV1-TRBV30 forward primers and a C-beta reverse primer. TCRdb itself ran the multiplex PCR reads through MiXCR, one entry per CDR3 protein. The sample carries about 84,000 distinct CDR3 sequences, more than 65% recorded once. General study points: Only about 7-24% of top clones spanned all five tumor regions.

This clonotype was counted a single time. Its antigen remains unidentified. Here the CDR3 omits its conserved ending phenylalanine or tryptophan, so a read error is the likely source. Scientists recovered RNA and DNA together from roughly 20-30 mg of unsorted bulk tissue. The origin of this receptor is a man in his forties or fifties with primary liver carcinoma and hepatitis B virus infection. Sequencing used liver tumor tissue from sampling region 1. Subset meaning: tumor region T1, superior pole. The rearrangement joins TRBV29-1 to TRBJ1-6, with D possibly matching TRBD1 (5 bases). CDR3 coding DNA: TGCAGCGTCAGTACCGGACAAACGGCTTCACCCCTCCACTAT. Protein: CSVSTGQTASPLHY.